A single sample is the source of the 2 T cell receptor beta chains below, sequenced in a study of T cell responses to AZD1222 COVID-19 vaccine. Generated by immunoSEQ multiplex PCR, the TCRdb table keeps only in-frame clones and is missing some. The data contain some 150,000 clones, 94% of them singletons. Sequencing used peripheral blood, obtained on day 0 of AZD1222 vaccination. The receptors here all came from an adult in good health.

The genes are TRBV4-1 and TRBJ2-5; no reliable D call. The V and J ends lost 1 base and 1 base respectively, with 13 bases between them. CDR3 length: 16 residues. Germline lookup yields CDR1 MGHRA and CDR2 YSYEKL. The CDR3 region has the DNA TGCGCCAGCAGCCAAGGGGTTTCGAGGCCCCAAGAGACCCAGTACTTC. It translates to CASSQGVSRPQETQYF.

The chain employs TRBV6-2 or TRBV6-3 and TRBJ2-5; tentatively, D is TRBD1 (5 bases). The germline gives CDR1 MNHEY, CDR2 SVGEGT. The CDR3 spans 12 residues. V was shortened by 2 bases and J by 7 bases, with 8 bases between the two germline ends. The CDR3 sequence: CASSYQGWTQYF. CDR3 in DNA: TGTGCCAGCAGTTACCAGGGTTGGACCCAGTACTTC.